The next 27 T cell receptor beta chains were all read from a single sample in a study of blood T cell repertoires in COVID-19 (dated by TCRdb to about 2020). Libraries were made using the immunoSEQ multiplex PCR assay. The source is immuneACCESS, and TCRdb retained only in-frame sequences with V and J called. Part of the clones is not carried over; for the studies checked, unresolved V genes explain less than half of this, and the remainder is unexplained. For this sample the table gives around 200,000 clones, of which 88% were detected only once. The ten largest clones take up around 1.5% of the sample. The sample was peripheral blood. These receptors were obtained from a man younger than 35 with active or convalescent COVID-19.

The V and J genes are TRBV5-1 and TRBJ1-2; 7 positions agree with TRBD1. After removal of 7 bases from V and 4 bases from J, the junction contained 19 bases not matched to a gene. Germline V CDR1 and CDR2: SGHRS, YFSETQ. The CDR3 runs to 17 residues. In DNA, the CDR3 is TGCGCCAGCCGTCGGGTTGTGGCCGGGACAGAGTCCTATGGCTACACCTTC. Its translation: CASRRVVAGTESYGYTF.

The rearrangement uses TRBV9 and TRBJ2-5; 7 bases are shared with TRBD2. Trimming at V came to 3 bases and at J to 4 bases, leaving 15 bases not matched to a gene. The length of the CDR3 is 17 residues. Germline V gene data show CDR1 as SGDLS and CDR2 as YYNGEE. The CDR3 sequence: CASSEALLAGEGETQYF. The CDR3 coding sequence is TGTGCCAGCAGCGAGGCCCTCTTGGCGGGAGAAGGAGAGACCCAGTACTTC. The whole variable domain, filled in from reference TRBV9 and TRBJ2-5, reads DSGVTQTPKHLITATGQRVTLRCSPRSGDLSVYWYQQSLDQGLQFLIQYYNGEERAKGNILERFSAQQFPDLHSELNLSSLELGDSALYFCASSEALLAGEGETQYFGPGTRLLVL.

This clone is a singleton in its sample. The chain links TRBV3-1 (or the pseudogene TRBV3-2) to TRBJ2-7, with a possible D match to TRBD2 (7 bases). Germline lookup yields CDR1 LGHDT and CDR2 YNNKEL (reference sequence). The V end was cut by 1 base, the J end by 6 bases, with 16 bases between. This CDR3 has 15 amino acids. The CDR3 loop reads CASSQGGGVMAEQYF. CDR3 nucleotides: TGTGCCAGCAGCCAAGGCGGGGGCGTTATGGCCGAGCAGTACTTC.

The chain combines TRBV27 with TRBJ2-1; D may be TRBD1 (6 bases). Germline lookup yields CDR1 MNHEY and CDR2 SMNVEV (reference sequence). Trimming removed 8 bases from V and 7 bases from J, with 9 bases in between. The CDR3 sequence is 11 residues long. The CDR3, as DNA: TGTGCCAGCCTAACAGGGAATGAGCAGTTCTTC. Amino acids: CASLTGNEQFF.

This rearrangement joins TRBV6-4 to TRBJ2-1; the match to TRBD2 covers 9 bases. The germline V gene has CDR1 MRHNA and CDR2 SNTAGT. This CDR3 is 16 amino acids long. The V gene end was trimmed by 0 bases and the J gene end by 3 bases; junction bases not matched to a gene: 3. The CDR3 sequence is CASSDSAGGIYNEQFF. The DNA for the CDR3 is TGTGCCAGCAGTGACTCCGCGGGGGGGATCTACAATGAGCAGTTCTTC.

This clone was recorded a few times. J is TRBJ2-2 and V is TRBV3-1 (or the pseudogene TRBV3-2), with 8 bases lining up with TRBD1. The germline V gene encodes CDR1 LGHDT and CDR2 YNNKEL (reference sequence). Unmatched junction bases numbered 4, after V lost 4 bases and J lost 0 bases. There are 16 residues in the CDR3. DNA for the CDR3: TGTGCCAGCAGCCCAGGACAGGGAACGAACACCGGGGAGCTGTTTTTT. Protein sequence: CASSPGQGTNTGELFF.

The rearrangement uses TRBV5-4 and TRBJ2-7, with 8 bases fitting TRBD2. This CDR3 is 16 amino acids long. Losses at the gene ends were 4 bases for V and 0 bases for J; bases not matched to a gene: 9. CDR1 SGHNT and CDR2 YYREEE come from the germline V gene (reference sequence). The CDR3 DNA reads TGTGCCAGCAGCGACCCTCGGGAGGGCCCCTCCTACGAGCAGTACTTC. This gives the protein CASSDPREGPSYEQYF.

The chain links TRBV28 to TRBJ2-2; unclear D gene. Per germline, CDR1 MDHEN and CDR2 SYDVKM. The CDR3 is 14 residues long. Trimming cost V 6 bases and J 1 base, with 9 bases left between them. The CDR3 sequence is CASRPTGNTGELFF. CDR3 bases: TGTGCCAGCAGACCCACTGGGAACACCGGGGAGCTGTTTTTT.

J is TRBJ2-1 and V is TRBV6-5; the D gene is possibly TRBD1 (5 bases). The germline V and J ends were trimmed by 6 bases and 0 bases, with 12 bases remaining between them. The CDR3 contains 15 residues. Germline lookup yields CDR1 MNHEY and CDR2 SVGAGI. CDR3: CASSSDILSYNEQFF. As DNA, the CDR3 is TGTGCCAGCAGCTCGGACATTCTCTCCTACAATGAGCAGTTCTTC.

The chain joins TRBV27 to TRBJ2-7, with TRBD1 identical over 7 bases. V was clipped by 8 bases and J by 5 bases; unmatched bases: 9. The germline V gene has CDR1 MNHEY and CDR2 SMNVEV (reference sequence). The length of the CDR3 is 13 residues. The CDR3 DNA reads TGTGCCAGCTCCTGGACAGGTGACCACGAGCAGTACTTC. Translated, it gives CASSWTGDHEQYF.

V usage is TRBV5-6 and J usage is TRBJ2-6; D possibly corresponds to TRBD2 (6 bases). The CDR3 covers 17 residues. The ends were cut back, 4 bases at V and 1 base at J, with 15 bases in the middle. Germline values: CDR1 SGHDT, CDR2 YYEEEE. CDR3 nucleotide sequence: TGTGCCAGCAGCCCCGGAGGGTGGGGATCTGGGGCCAACGTCCTGACTTTC. Encoded protein: CASSPGGWGSGANVLTF.

This sequence joins TRBV19 and TRBJ2-2; D remains unclear. The V gene's germline CDR1 is LNHDA and CDR2 SQIVND (reference sequence). The CDR3 has 14 amino acids. The V end lost 6 bases, the J end lost 3 bases, and 11 bases lay between the germline ends. The CDR3 nucleotides read TGTGCCAGTAGGCCACGCGGTGACACCGGGGAGCTGTTTTTT. As protein: CASRPRGDTGELFF.

V is TRBV7-9 and J is TRBJ1-1; tentative D call: TRBD1 (5 bases). Germline CDR1 SEHNR, CDR2 FQNEAQ (reference sequence). Trimming took 6 bases from V and 10 from J, leaving 12 bases between them. CDR3 length equals 11 residues. Here the CDR3 reads CASRGHGGAFF. As DNA, the CDR3 is TGTGCCAGCAGAGGACACGGCGGAGCTTTCTTT.

This chain links TRBV5-1 with TRBJ2-3; TRBD1 aligns across 8 bases. Trimming cost V 3 bases and J 1 base; bases outside gene matches: 1. The CDR3 sequence is 14 residues long. Per germline, CDR1 SGHRS and CDR2 YFSETQ. The DNA of the CDR3 is TGCGCCAGCAGCTCGACAGGGGGCACAGATACGCAGTATTTT. Its protein product is CASSSTGGTDTQYF.

The chain uses TRBV5-1 and TRBJ1-3; unclear D gene. The CDR3 sequence is 17 residues long. Trimming left V 0 bases short and J 0 bases short, with 13 bases between. CDR1 SGHRS and CDR2 YFSETQ come from the germline V gene. In DNA form, the CDR3 reads TGCGCCAGCAGCTTGGTGGCTCCGGGAGACTCTGGAAACACCATATATTTT. Its translation: CASSLVAPGDSGNTIYF.

This chain uses TRBV19 with TRBJ1-5; 8 nucleotides line up with TRBD1. This CDR3 contains 15 residues. Per germline, CDR1 LNHDA and CDR2 SQIVND (reference sequence). Germline trimming cut 5 bases from V and 6 bases from J; bases unmatched to any gene: 9. CDR3 sequence: CASSAGQGFGQPQHF. The CDR3 bases are TGTGCCAGTAGTGCCGGACAGGGATTTGGTCAGCCCCAGCATTTT. The whole variable domain, remainder taken from reference TRBV19 and TRBJ1-5, is DGGITQSPKYLFRKEGQNVTLSCEQNLNHDAMYWYRQDPGQGLRLIYYSQIVNDFQKGDIAEGYSVSREKKESFPLTVTSAQKNPTAFYLCASSAGQGFGQPQHFGDGTRLSIL.

This rearrangement joins TRBV15 to TRBJ2-5; TRBD1 matches 8 bases. J gave up 4 bases and V 1 base, and 8 bases lay outside the gene matches. CDR3 length equals 16 residues. The germline V gene has CDR1 LNHNV and CDR2 YYDKDF (reference sequence). The CDR3 DNA is TGTGCCACCAGCAGAGTAGCCGGACAGGGACCAGAGACCCAGTACTTC. It yields the protein CATSRVAGQGPETQYF.

This clone was detected once. This rearrangement joins TRBV6-1 to TRBJ2-2; D is possibly TRBD1 (5 bases). V dropped 3 bases and J dropped 3 bases, with 8 bases sitting between them. From germline, CDR1 is MNHNS and CDR2 SASEGT. This CDR3 contains 14 residues. CDR3 sequence: CASSEDTYTGELFF. The CDR3 nucleotides read TGTGCCAGCAGTGAGGACACATACACCGGGGAGCTGTTTTTT.

V and J are TRBV19 and TRBJ1-5; D possibly corresponds to TRBD1 (5 bases). The CDR3 consists of 14 residues. The V gene's germline CDR1 is LNHDA and CDR2 SQIVND (reference sequence). Trimming left V 4 bases short and J 4 bases short, with 11 bases between. The CDR3 sequence is CASSSVTGNQPQHF. The CDR3 DNA is TGTGCCAGTAGTAGCGTAACAGGTAATCAGCCCCAGCATTTT. Filled out from reference TRBV19 and TRBJ1-5, the complete variable domain reads DGGITQSPKYLFRKEGQNVTLSCEQNLNHDAMYWYRQDPGQGLRLIYYSQIVNDFQKGDIAEGYSVSREKKESFPLTVTSAQKNPTAFYLCASSSVTGNQPQHFGDGTRLSIL.

As DNA, the CDR3 is TGCGCCAGCAGCACACCGCCAGATGAAAAACTGTTTTTT. This encodes CASSTPPDEKLFF. The chain couples TRBV5-1 to TRBJ1-4; no definite D call. V was shortened by 4 bases and J by 6 bases, with 10 bases between the two germline ends. The CDR3 covers 13 residues. In germline, CDR1 is SGHRS, CDR2 YFSETQ.

This chain uses TRBV9 with TRBJ2-7; TRBD2 matches 7 bases. CDR3 length equals 15 residues. V lost 0 bases, J lost 0 bases, and 3 bases stayed unmatched. The germline V gene has CDR1 SGDLS and CDR2 YYNGEE. The CDR3 region is CASSVGGGRSYEQYF. In nucleotides, the CDR3 is TGTGCCAGCAGCGTAGGGGGGGGACGCTCCTACGAGCAGTACTTC.

The genes are TRBV19 and TRBJ1-1; 7 nucleotides agree with TRBD1. The CDR3 runs to 18 residues. In germline, CDR1 is LNHDA, CDR2 SQIVND (reference sequence). J gave up 1 base and V 0 bases, and 11 bases lay outside the gene matches. CDR3 loop: CASSIDGSRGRGNTEAFF. In DNA form, the CDR3 reads TGTGCCAGTAGTATAGACGGGTCGAGGGGGCGCGGGAACACTGAAGCTTTCTTT.

This clone turned up a few times. CDR3 protein: CASRRAGTSSETQYF. CDR3 sequence (DNA): TGTGCCAGCAGGAGGGCCGGGACTAGTTCGGAGACCCAGTACTTC. The chain couples TRBV5-6 to TRBJ2-5, with 8 nucleotides matching TRBD2. Trimming at V came to 5 bases and at J to 5 bases, leaving 11 bases not matched to a gene. This CDR3 comprises 15 residues. In germline, CDR1 is SGHDT, CDR2 YYEEEE. The full variable domain, rest sourced from reference TRBV5-6 and TRBJ2-5, is DAGVTQSPTHLIKTRGQQVTLRCSPKSGHDTVSWYQQALGQGPQFIFQYYEEEERQRGNFPDRFSGHQFPNYSSELNVNALLLGDSALYLCASRRAGTSSETQYFGPGTRLLVL.

The chain combines TRBV15 with TRBJ1-1; 8 bases align to TRBD1. V lost 6 bases, J lost 4 bases, and 7 bases stayed unmatched. This CDR3 has 14 amino acids. CDR1 and CDR2 from the germline V gene are LNHNV and YYDKDF (reference sequence). The CDR3 sequence: CATRKTGGGTEAFF. As DNA, the CDR3 is TGTGCCACCAGGAAAACAGGGGGAGGCACTGAAGCTTTCTTT.

The rearrangement joins TRBV5-4 to TRBJ2-2; 7 bases match TRBD2. This CDR3 spans 15 amino acids. Germline values: CDR1 SGHNT, CDR2 YYREEE (reference sequence). V was clipped by 4 bases and J by 1 base; unmatched bases: 4. The CDR3 reads CASSPSGGNTGELFF. The CDR3 bases are TGTGCCAGCAGCCCTAGCGGAGGGAACACCGGGGAGCTGTTTTTT.

V gene TRBV30 combines with J gene TRBJ1-5; weak D call: TRBD1 (5 bases). V was shortened by 1 base and J by 3 bases, with 7 bases between the two germline ends. In germline, CDR1 is GTSNPN, CDR2 SVGIG (reference sequence). The length of the CDR3 is 13 residues. The CDR3 loop reads CAWSGGDNQPQHF. The CDR3 DNA reads TGTGCCTGGAGTGGGGGGGACAATCAGCCCCAGCATTTT.

The V gene is TRBV7-7, the J gene TRBJ2-1; no definite D call. Trimming left V 1 base short and J 6 bases short, with 7 bases between. The CDR3 consists of 13 residues. CDR1 is SSHAT and CDR2 is FNYEAQ in the germline V gene (reference sequence). The CDR3 nucleotides are TGTGCCAGCAGCTTAGGTCAGATCAATGAGCAGTTCTTC. Encoded protein: CASSLGQINEQFF.